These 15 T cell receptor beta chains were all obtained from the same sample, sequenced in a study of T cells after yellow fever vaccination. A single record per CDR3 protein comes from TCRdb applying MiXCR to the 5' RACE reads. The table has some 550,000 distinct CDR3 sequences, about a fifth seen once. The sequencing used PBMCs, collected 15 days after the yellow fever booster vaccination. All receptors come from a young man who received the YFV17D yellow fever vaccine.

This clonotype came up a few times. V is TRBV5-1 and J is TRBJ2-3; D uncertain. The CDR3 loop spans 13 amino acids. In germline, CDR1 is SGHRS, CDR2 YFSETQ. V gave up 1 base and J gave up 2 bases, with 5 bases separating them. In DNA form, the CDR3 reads TGCGCCAGCAGCTTGTTCCCCACAGATACGCAGTATTTT. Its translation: CASSLFPTDTQYF.

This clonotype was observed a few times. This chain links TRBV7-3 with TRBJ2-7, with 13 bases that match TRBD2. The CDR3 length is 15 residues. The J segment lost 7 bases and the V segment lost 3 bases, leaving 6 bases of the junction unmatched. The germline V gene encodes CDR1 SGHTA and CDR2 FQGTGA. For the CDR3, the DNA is TGTGCCAGCAGCTTCGGACTAGCGGGAGTTGGGGAGCAGTACTTC. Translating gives CASSFGLAGVGEQYF. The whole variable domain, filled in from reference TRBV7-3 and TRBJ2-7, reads GAGVSQTPSNKVTEKGKYVELRCDPISGHTALYWYRQSLGQGPEFLIYFQGTGAADDSGLPNDRFFAVRPEGSVSTLKIQRTERGDSAVYLCASSFGLAGVGEQYFGPGTRLTVT.

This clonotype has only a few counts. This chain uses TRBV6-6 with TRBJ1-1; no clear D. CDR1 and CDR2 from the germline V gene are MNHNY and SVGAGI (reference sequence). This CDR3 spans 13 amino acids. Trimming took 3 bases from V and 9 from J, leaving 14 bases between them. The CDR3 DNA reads TGTGCCAGCAGTTATACACGAGTGGCAAAAGCTTTCTTT. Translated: CASSYTRVAKAFF.

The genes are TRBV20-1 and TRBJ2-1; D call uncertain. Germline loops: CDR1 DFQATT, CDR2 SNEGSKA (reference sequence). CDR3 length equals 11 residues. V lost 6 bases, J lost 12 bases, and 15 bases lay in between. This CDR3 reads CSANDQSRQFF. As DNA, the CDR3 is TGCAGTGCCAATGACCAGTCACGGCAGTTCTTC.

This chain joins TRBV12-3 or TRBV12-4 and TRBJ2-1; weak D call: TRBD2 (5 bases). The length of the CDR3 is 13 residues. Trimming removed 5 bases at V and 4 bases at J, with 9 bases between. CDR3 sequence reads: CASSMTIYNEQFF. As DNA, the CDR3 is TGTGCCAGCAGTATGACTATTTACAATGAGCAGTTCTTC.

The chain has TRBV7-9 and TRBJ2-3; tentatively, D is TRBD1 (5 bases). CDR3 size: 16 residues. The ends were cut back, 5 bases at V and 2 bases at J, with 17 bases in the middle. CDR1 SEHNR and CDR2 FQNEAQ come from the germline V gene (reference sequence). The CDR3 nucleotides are TGTGCCAGCAGCCCCGGGCTGACAGCCCCCACAGATACGCAGTATTTT. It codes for CASSPGLTAPTDTQYF.

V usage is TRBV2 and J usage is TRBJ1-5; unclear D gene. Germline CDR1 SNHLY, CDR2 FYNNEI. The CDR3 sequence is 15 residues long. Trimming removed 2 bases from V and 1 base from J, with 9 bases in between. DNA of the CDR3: TGTGCCAGCAGTGAAAGCCCGAGGAGCAATCAGCCCCAGCATTTT. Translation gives CASSESPRSNQPQHF.

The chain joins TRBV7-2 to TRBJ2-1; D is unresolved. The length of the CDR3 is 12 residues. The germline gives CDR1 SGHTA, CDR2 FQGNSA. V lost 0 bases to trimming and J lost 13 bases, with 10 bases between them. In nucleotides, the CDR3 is TGTGCCAGCAGCTTAGCTAGGGCCTCTCAGTTCTTC. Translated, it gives CASSLARASQFF.

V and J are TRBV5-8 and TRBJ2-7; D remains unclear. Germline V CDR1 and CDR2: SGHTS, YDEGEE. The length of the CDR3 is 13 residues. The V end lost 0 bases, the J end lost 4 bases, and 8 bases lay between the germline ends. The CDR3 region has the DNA TGTGCCAGCAGCTTGGTAAACTGGTACGAGCAGTACTTC. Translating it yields CASSLVNWYEQYF.

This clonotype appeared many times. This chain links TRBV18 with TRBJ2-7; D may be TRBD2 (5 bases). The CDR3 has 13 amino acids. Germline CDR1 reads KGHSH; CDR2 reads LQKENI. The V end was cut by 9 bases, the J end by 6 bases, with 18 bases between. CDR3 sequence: CASSGIDPSEQYF. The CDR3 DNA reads TGTGCCAGTTCGGGAATCGACCCCTCCGAGCAGTACTTC. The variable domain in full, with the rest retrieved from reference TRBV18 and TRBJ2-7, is NAGVMQNPRHLVRRRGQEARLRCSPMKGHSHVYWYRQLPEEGLKFMVYLQKENIIDESGMPKERFSAEFPKEGPSILRIQQVVRGDSAAYFCASSGIDPSEQYFGPGTRLTVT.

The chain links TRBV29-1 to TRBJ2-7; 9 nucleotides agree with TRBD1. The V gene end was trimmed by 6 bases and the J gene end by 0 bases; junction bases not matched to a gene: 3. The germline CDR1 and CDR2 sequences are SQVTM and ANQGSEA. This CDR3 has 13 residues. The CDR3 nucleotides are TGCAGCGTAGGGGGACAGGGCTCCTACGAGCAGTACTTC. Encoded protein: CSVGGQGSYEQYF.

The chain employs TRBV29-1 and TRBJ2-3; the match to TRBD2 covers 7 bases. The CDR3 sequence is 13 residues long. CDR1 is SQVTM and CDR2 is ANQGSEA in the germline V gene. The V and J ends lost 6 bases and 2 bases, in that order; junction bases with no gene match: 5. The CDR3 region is CSVSSGATDTQYF. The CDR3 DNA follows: TGCAGCGTCTCTAGCGGAGCCACAGATACGCAGTATTTT.

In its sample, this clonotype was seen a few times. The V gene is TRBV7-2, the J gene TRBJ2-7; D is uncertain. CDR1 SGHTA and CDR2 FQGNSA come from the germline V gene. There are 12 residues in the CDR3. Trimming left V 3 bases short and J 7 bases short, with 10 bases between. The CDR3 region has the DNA TGTGCCAGCAGCTTGTCGTCCCCGGAGCAGTACTTC. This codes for CASSLSSPEQYF.

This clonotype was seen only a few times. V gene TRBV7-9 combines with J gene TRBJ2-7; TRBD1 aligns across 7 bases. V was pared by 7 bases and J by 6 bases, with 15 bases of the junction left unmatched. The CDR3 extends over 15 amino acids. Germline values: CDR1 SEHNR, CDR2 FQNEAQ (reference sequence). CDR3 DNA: TGTGCCAGCACCCCAGGACAGGAAGGGTCTTCCGAGCAGTACTTC. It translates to CASTPGQEGSSEQYF.

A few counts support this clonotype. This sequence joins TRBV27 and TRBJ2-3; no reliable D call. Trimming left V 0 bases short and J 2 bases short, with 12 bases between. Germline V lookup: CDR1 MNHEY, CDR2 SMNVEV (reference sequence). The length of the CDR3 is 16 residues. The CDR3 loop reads CASSLSGRVVTDTQYF. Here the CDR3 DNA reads TGTGCCAGCAGTTTATCCGGAAGGGTTGTCACAGATACGCAGTATTTT.